A single sample is the source of the 8 T cell receptor beta chains below, sequenced in a study of cytomegalovirus exposure and HLA in healthy donors. In the PCR, 60 Vbeta and 13 Jbeta primers were used. This table comes from immunoSEQ multiplex PCR, and its TCRdb copy is limited to in-frame clones, with some not included. The sample records fewer than 95,000 clones, 63% being singletons. The sample comprised PBMCs. The receptors shown here come from a woman in her twenties or thirties in good health and CMV-seronegative.

This rearrangement joins TRBV5-6 to TRBJ1-1, with D tentatively TRBD1 (6 bases). V was cut by 4 bases and J by 3 bases, with 16 bases left in between. The CDR3 has 15 residues. CDR1 and CDR2 (germline): SGHDT, YYEEEE. The CDR3 sequence: CASSTRTELDTEAFF. The CDR3, as DNA: TGTGCCAGCAGCACCAGGACAGAGCTTGACACTGAAGCTTTCTTT.

The chain uses TRBV5-1 and TRBJ2-3; the match to TRBD2 covers 7 bases. The V segment lost 3 bases and the J segment 5 bases; nucleotides outside the gene matches: 9. The CDR3 sequence is 15 residues long. CDR1 and CDR2 (germline): SGHRS, YFSETQ. DNA of the CDR3: TGCGCCAGCAGCTCCACCCCCGGGGGGTTAGATACGCAGTATTTT. Its protein product is CASSSTPGGLDTQYF.

The chain carries TRBV15 and TRBJ1-2; the D is unclear. The ends were cut back, 5 bases at V and 8 bases at J, with 12 bases in the middle. Germline values: CDR1 LNHNV, CDR2 YYDKDF (reference sequence). The CDR3 has 12 residues. The CDR3 is CATSPRGGGYTF. Written as DNA, the CDR3 is TGTGCCACCAGCCCCCGAGGTGGCGGCTACACCTTC. Drawing the rest from reference TRBV15 and TRBJ1-2, the complete variable domain is DAMVIQNPRYQVTQFGKPVTLSCSQTLNHNVMYWYQQKSSQAPKLLFHYYDKDFNNEADTPDNFQSRRPNTSFCFLDIRSPGLGDTAMYLCATSPRGGGYTFGSGTRLTVV.

The chain is built from TRBV18 and TRBJ2-3; no clear D gene. Trimming took 0 bases from V and 1 from J, leaving 8 bases between them. Germline values: CDR1 KGHSH, CDR2 LQKENI. The CDR3 consists of 15 residues. The CDR3 DNA follows: TGTGCCAGCTCACCACCCGCGTTCCGCACAGATACGCAGTATTTT. Translated, it gives CASSPPAFRTDTQYF.

Comment on this clone: Mismatch with germline at one junction end may stem from a read error. In the same sample, other DNA sequences code for this CDR3. The CDR3 here is CASSSLRGRQYYEQYF. The CDR3, as DNA: TGCGCCAGCAGCTCGCTTCGGGGGAGACAGTACTACGAGCAGTACTTC. V gene TRBV13 combines with J gene TRBJ2-7, with a possible D match to TRBD2 (6 bases). CDR3 length: 16 amino acids. Per germline, CDR1 PRHDT and CDR2 FYEKMQ (reference sequence).

This clone was counted a few times. This chain connects TRBV5-1 to TRBJ2-7; a weak D match, TRBD2 (7 bases). CDR1 is SGHRS, CDR2 YFSETQ, per germline. V was clipped by 4 bases and J by 6 bases, with 23 bases between them. This CDR3 has 16 residues. The CDR3 is CASSKQGTTQGAEQYF. CDR3 DNA sequence: TGCGCCAGCAGCAAACAAGGGACTACACAGGGTGCCGAGCAGTACTTC.

This chain connects TRBV7-6 to TRBJ2-3; D possibly corresponds to TRBD2 (7 bases). This CDR3 region has 16 residues. The V gene lost 5 bases and the J gene lost 6 bases, with 21 bases spanning the gap. From germline, CDR1 is SGHVS and CDR2 FNYEAQ. This CDR3 reads CASSPLRGRDTDTQYF. The CDR3 nucleotides are TGTGCCAGCAGCCCTTTGCGGGGGCGAGATACTGATACGCAGTATTTT.

The J gene is TRBJ2-7, the V gene TRBV9, with D possibly TRBD2 on 6 matching bases. CDR1 and CDR2 (germline): SGDLS, YYNGEE. This CDR3 spans 14 amino acids. Trimming removed 2 bases from V and 7 bases from J, with 16 bases in between. In DNA form, the CDR3 reads TGTGCCAGCAGCGTCGGACTACCCAGTGGTGAGCAGTACTTC. Translated, it gives CASSVGLPSGEQYF.